This is a list of T cell receptor beta chains from one sample in a study of shared clonotypes between healthy human individuals. Some clones are missing from TCRdb's copy, which holds only in-frame ones; the method was immunoSEQ multiplex PCR. The sample has about 2,500,000 clones; around 90% are singletons. Sample: naive CD4+ T cells sorted from blood. These receptors were taken from a man in his late teens or twenties in good health. The CDR3 runs from the conserved cysteine through the conserved F or W. D genes are given only for firm matches. The size field is filled for only some rows; it gives once, few, many or a size class.

d_gene,v_gene,abundance,CDR3aa
.,TRBV4-1,.,CASSPYQRRDNEQFF
.,TRBV11-2,.,CASRLGTLSTDTQYF
TRBD1,TRBV7-9,.,CASSLSTGENEQFF
.,TRBV19,.,CASSGGAEQGGTYEQYF
.,TRBV5-6,.,CASSLEGYEQYF
TRBD2,TRBV5-4,once,CASSLGTSGFYNEQFF
.,TRBV7-3,.,CASSQTGNTEAFF
.,TRBV9,.,CASSPAGGANTGELFF
.,TRBV15,.,CATSRDRVGGEQYF
.,TRBV19,.,CASSTTRGETQYF
TRBD1,TRBV5-8,.,CASSLGQGTAETQYF
.,TRBV5-1,.,CASSPLVTSNNEQFF
TRBD2,TRBV2,.,CASSGRTSGRAGNTDTQYF
.,TRBV30,.,CAWSRGTGLYNSPLHF
.,TRBV25-1,.,CASSPGSNEKLFF
.,TRBV29-1,few,CSVVEGNSNQPQHF
.,TRBV6-5,.,CATRAVSYEQYF
.,TRBV6-6,.,CASSPWRGTEAFF
TRBD1,TRBV2,.,CASSDGGQPTNEKLFF
.,TRBV28,.,CASSPTSISRPYEQYF
.,TRBV10-3,.,CASKGTSTDTQYF
TRBD1,TRBV10-2,.,CASSAGQGGGNTIYF
.,TRBV18,.,CASSPDGPGDGYTF
.,TRBV5-1,.,CASSLGDIQYF
TRBD1,TRBV9,once,CASSVGTGGSYEQYF
.,TRBV30,.,CAWSVGGFGPQHF